This is a list of T cell receptor beta chains from one sample in a study of T cells after yellow fever vaccination. MiXCR was run by TCRdb on the 5' RACE reads, yielding one entry per CDR3 protein. In the table there are 110,000 to 150,000 distinct CDR3 sequences, under 7% of which are singletons. Sample: CD4+ T cells sorted from PBMCs, taken 10 days after the yellow fever booster vaccination. The receptors come from a man between 25 and 39 years old who received the YFV17D yellow fever vaccine. The CDR3 runs from the conserved cysteine through the conserved F or W. Fields, in order: V gene, clone size, CDR3 length, D gene, J gene, CDR3 protein, CDR3 DNA. The D gene is left open where the match is weak. Expanded clones are given a class, and other clones once, few, many or no size at all.

>TRBV18|many|14|-|TRBJ1-3
CASSPDSSGNTIYF
TGTGCCAGCTCACCAGACAGCTCTGGAAACACCATATATTTT
>TRBV5-5|-|13|TRBD2|TRBJ2-5
CASTVAGVETQYF
TGTGCCAGCACCGTAGCGGGAGTGGAGACCCAGTACTTC
>TRBV2|many|15|TRBD1|TRBJ2-4
CASKRQGSWGNIQYF
TGTGCCAGCAAGAGACAGGGGAGCTGGGGGAACATTCAGTACTTC
>TRBV3-1|many|15|-|TRBJ2-3
CASSTNGRPSDTQYF
TGTGCCAGCAGCACCAACGGGAGACCCTCAGATACGCAGTATTTT
>TRBV10-3|many|16|-|TRBJ2-1
CAISPDSLSSYNEQFF
TGTGCCATCAGCCCGGACTCATTGAGCTCCTACAATGAGCAGTTCTTC
>TRBV20-1|many|12|-|TRBJ2-4
CSARVGQGIQYF
TGCAGTGCTAGGGTCGGGCAGGGCATTCAGTACTTC
>TRBV7-9|many|14|TRBD1|TRBJ1-1
CASTLSGTGTEAFF
TGTGCCAGCACCCTTAGTGGGACAGGGACTGAAGCTTTCTTT
>TRBV4-2|many|16|TRBD2|TRBJ2-3
CASSQRTSGSTDTQYF
TGTGCCAGCAGCCAACGGACTAGCGGGAGCACAGATACGCAGTATTTT
>TRBV19|-|16|-|TRBJ1-2
CASSIKRRLPLYGYTF
TGTGCCAGTAGTATAAAGCGGCGGCTTCCACTCTATGGCTACACCTTC
>TRBV5-1|many|15|-|TRBJ2-7
CASSLEQGRSYEQYF
TGCGCCAGCAGCTTGGAACAGGGTCGGTCCTACGAGCAGTACTTC
>TRBV7-2|many|14|-|TRBJ1-1
CASSHFKLNTEAFF
TGTGCCAGCAGCCACTTTAAATTGAACACTGAAGCTTTCTTT
>TRBV13|many|13|-|TRBJ1-1
CASSLARGTEAFF
TGTGCCAGCAGCTTAGCGAGGGGCACTGAAGCTTTCTTT
>TRBV20-1|-|11|-|TRBJ2-7
CCAGSGNEQYF
TGCTGTGCTGGCTCTGGCAACGAGCAGTACTTC
>TRBV3-1|many|16|-|TRBJ2-1
CASSQDPSPTYNEQFF
TGTGCCAGCAGCCAAGATCCTAGCCCTACCTACAATGAGCAGTTCTTC
>TRBV14|many|14|-|TRBJ1-6
CASSQGAYNSPLHF
TGTGCCAGCAGCCAAGGGGCGTATAATTCACCCCTCCACTTT
>TRBV9|many|14|-|TRBJ2-3
CASSVAGNTDTQYF
TGTGCCAGCAGCGTAGCCGGGAACACAGATACGCAGTATTTT
>TRBV18|-|13|TRBD1|TRBJ1-1
CASSQDRGTEAFF
TGTGCCAGCTCACAGGACAGGGGCACTGAAGCTTTCTTT
>TRBV20-1|many|14|TRBD1|TRBJ2-4
CSAGTGQAKNIQYF
TGCAGTGCTGGGACAGGGCAAGCCAAAAACATTCAGTACTTC
>TRBV5-1|many|11|-|TRBJ1-2
CASKGHYGYTF
TGCGCCAGCAAGGGGCACTATGGCTACACCTTC
>TRBV7-2|many|12|-|TRBJ1-6
CASSLDNSPLHF
TGTGCCAGCAGCTTAGATAATTCACCCCTCCACTTT
>TRBV7-2|many|14|-|TRBJ2-1
CASSPLLNPSEQFF
TGTGCCAGCAGCCCCCTTCTCAACCCCAGCGAGCAGTTCTTC
>TRBV12-3/TRBV12-4|many|13|-|TRBJ2-1
CASRNSGTISEFF
TGTGCCAGCAGGAATTCGGGGACAATCTCTGAGTTCTTC
>TRBV6-2/TRBV6-3|many|13|TRBD2|TRBJ2-1
CASSRTGTRYQFF
TGTGCCAGCAGTCGAACGGGGACTAGGTATCAGTTCTTC
>TRBV24-1|many|15|TRBD2|TRBJ2-3
CATSDRAGSTDTQYF
TGTGCCACCAGTGACAGAGCGGGGAGCACAGATACGCAGTATTTT
>TRBV12-3/TRBV12-4|many|14|-|TRBJ1-5
CASSLSGRDQPQHF
TGTGCCAGCAGTTTAAGCGGGCGGGATCAGCCCCAGCATTTT
>TRBV6-4|-|14|-|TRBJ2-3
CACHRSTPRDTQYF
TGTGCCTGTCATCGGTCTACCCCTCGGGATACGCAGTATTTT
>TRBV5-6|many|14|-|TRBJ2-2
CASSSQGLTGELFF
TGTGCCAGCAGCTCGCAGGGCCTCACCGGGGAGCTGTTTTTT
>TRBV4-2|many|13|-|TRBJ2-2
CASTITGSGELFF
TGTGCCAGCACCATAACAGGGAGTGGGGAGCTGTTTTTT
>TRBV20-1|few|12|TRBD1|TRBJ2-1
CSARTGGDEQFF
TGCAGTGCCCGGACAGGGGGCGATGAGCAGTTCTTC
>TRBV6-5|few|13|-|TRBJ1-1
CASSSSTNTEAFF
TGTGCCAGCAGTTCGTCAACGAACACTGAAGCTTTCTTT
>TRBV11-2|many|19|TRBD2|TRBJ2-5
CASSLGNRGIAGYQETQYF
TGTGCCAGCAGCTTGGGAAACAGAGGCATAGCGGGTTACCAAGAGACCCAGTACTTC
>TRBV12-3/TRBV12-4|many|15|TRBD2|TRBJ2-3
CASSGAGAGTDTQYF
TGTGCCAGCAGTGGAGCGGGAGCGGGCACAGATACGCAGTATTTT
>TRBV4-1|many|16|-|TRBJ2-5
CASSQAGRQEQETQYF
TGCGCCAGCAGCCAGGCGGGGAGACAGGAACAAGAGACCCAGTACTTC
>TRBV6-5|many|14|-|TRBJ1-1
CASSYLGRDTEAFF
TGTGCCAGCAGTTACCTCGGAAGGGACACTGAAGCTTTCTTT
>TRBV7-6|many|15|-|TRBJ2-7
CASSLATRGLDEQYF
TGTGCCAGCAGCTTAGCGACTAGGGGTTTGGACGAGCAGTACTTC
>TRBV7-9|many|14|TRBD1|TRBJ2-7
CASSLSGQGREQYF
TGTGCCAGCAGCTTATCGGGACAGGGTCGCGAGCAGTACTTC
>TRBV5-4|-|13|-|TRBJ2-5
CASTPSRGETQYF
TGTGCCAGCACCCCTTCCCGCGGGGAGACCCAGTACTTC
>TRBV20-1|few|14|TRBD1|TRBJ2-7
CSALGQGPSYEQYF
TGCAGTGCTCTGGGACAGGGGCCTTCCTACGAGCAGTACTTC
>TRBV11-1|many|13|-|TRBJ2-7
CASSSGHLYEQYF
TGTGCCAGCAGCTCGGGGCACCTCTACGAGCAGTACTTC
>TRBV20-1|many|14|TRBD2|TRBJ2-3
CSARGLAGAPGQYF
TGCAGTGCTAGAGGGCTAGCGGGAGCCCCGGGGCAGTATTTT
>TRBV5-1|many|12|-|TRBJ2-3
CASARGADTQYF
TGCGCCAGCGCCAGGGGCGCAGATACGCAGTATTTT
>TRBV12-3/TRBV12-4|many|11|-|TRBJ2-4
CASSPSFIQYF
TGCGCCAGCAGTCCTTCGTTCATTCAGTACTTC
>TRBV19|many|13|TRBD1|TRBJ2-3
CASRGTGADTQYF
TGTGCCAGTAGGGGGACAGGGGCCGATACGCAGTATTTT
>TRBV7-2|many|14|-|TRBJ2-2
CASSLGWRTGELFF
TGTGCCAGCAGCTTAGGCTGGCGGACCGGGGAGCTGTTTTTT
>TRBV10-3|-|12|-|TRBJ2-3
CAIGSYTDTQYF
TGTGCCATTGGATCTTACACAGATACGCAGTATTTT
>TRBV5-1|few|15|-|TRBJ2-3
CASSTGTGSTDTQYF
TGCGCCAGCAGCACCGGGACGGGAAGCACAGATACGCAGTATTTT
>TRBV19|many|14|-|TRBJ2-7
CASSISGDGDEQYF
TGTGCCAGTAGTATCTCAGGGGATGGGGACGAGCAGTACTTC
>TRBV6-5|many|14|-|TRBJ1-1
CASRRAGMDTEAFF
TGTGCCAGCCGAAGGGCAGGTATGGACACTGAAGCTTTCTTT
>TRBV12-3/TRBV12-4|-|12|-|TRBJ2-2
CASNWGTGELFF
TGTGCCAGCAACTGGGGCACCGGGGAGCTGTTTTTT
>TRBV20-1|many|13|TRBD2|TRBJ2-7
CSARGAGSYEQYF
TGCAGTGCTAGAGGAGCGGGATCCTACGAGCAGTACTTC
>TRBV20-1|many|14|TRBD2|TRBJ2-1
CSATREGLYNEQFF
TGCAGTGCTACCCGGGAGGGCCTTTACAATGAGCAGTTCTTC
>TRBV7-2|many|15|-|TRBJ2-7
CASSLQRDTLYEQYF
TGTGCCAGCAGCTTACAGCGGGACACCCTCTACGAGCAGTACTTC
>TRBV7-6|many|14|-|TRBJ2-7
CASSLAGPGYEQYF
TGTGCCAGCAGCTTAGCAGGGCCCGGCTACGAGCAGTACTTC
>TRBV5-1|many|16|TRBD2|TRBJ2-3
CASSFESPGGRDTQYF
TGCGCCAGCAGCTTCGAGTCGCCGGGAGGTAGGGATACGCAGTATTTT
>TRBV11-2|many|15|-|TRBJ1-1
CASSLGSTVNTEAFF
TGTGCCAGCAGCTTAGGATCCACAGTGAACACTGAAGCTTTCTTT
>TRBV3-1|many|15|TRBD1|TRBJ1-1
CASRPGTGGLLEAFF
TGTGCCAGCAGACCCGGGACAGGAGGCCTCCTTGAAGCTTTCTTT
>TRBV28|few|15|TRBD1|TRBJ2-4
CASSLTGQGENIQYF
TGTGCCAGCAGTTTAACGGGGCAGGGGGAAAACATTCAGTACTTC
>TRBV12-2|-|14|-|TRBJ2-3
CASRFIVGGDTQYF
TGTGCAAGTCGCTTCATCGTGGGGGGAGATACGCAGTATTTT